The sequence of this T cell receptor (beta chain) was determined in a study of T cells in Graves' hyperthyroidism and ophthalmopathy. Study conclusions and caveats: Appearing also in blood were most of the thyroid clonotypes expanded above 0.001.

TCR beta CDR3 regions were amplified from RNA. The primer set for the first-round RT-PCR of the TCR CDR3 was HTBI. TCRdb ran MiXCR on the multiplex PCR reads and lists one entry per CDR3 protein. The table records roughly 420,000 distinct CDR3 sequences, about an eighth of them present only once. Graves' hyperthyroidism qualified as stable when ophthalmopathy did not progress within 18 months. Hyperthyroidism in the patients, aged 18 to 65, was newly diagnosed and under 2 months in duration. This clonotype was seen at least ten times. The antigen remains undetermined. Per the germline V gene, CDR1 is MDHEN and CDR2 is SYDVKM. The CDR3 is made up of 18 amino acids. After removal of 4 bases from V and 8 bases from J, the junction contained 18 bases not matched to a gene.

The sequenced material came from blood. The clonotype was recovered from a woman between 18 and 29 years old with Graves' hyperthyroidism. The chain couples TRBV28 to TRBJ2-3; 10 nucleotides agree with TRBD2. The CDR3 nucleotides are TGTGCCAGCAGTTCCCCCCCCCAACTAGCGGGATGGGGTTCTACGCAGTATTTT. Its translation is CASSSPPQLAGWGSTQYF.